A selection of T cell receptor beta chains follows, all from one sample in a study of glioma-infiltrating T cells after dendritic cell vaccination. Measured with immunoSEQ multiplex PCR; TCRdb has only the in-frame clones, and not every one. The table lists roughly 51,000 clones, 85% to 90% of them singletons, with about an eighth in the top ten. Sequencing used blood, obtained before dendritic cell vaccination. Receptor source: a human donor with glioblastoma. Each CDR3 is given with its conserved first and last residue. D genes are given only for firm matches. Where a row states a size, it is once, few, many or the class of an expanded clone; other rows omit it.

>TRBJ2-7|.|.|TRBV5-1
TGCGCCAGCAGCCCCCGTGAGGCCCCCGGGGAGCAGTACTTC
CASSPREAPGEQYF
>TRBJ2-3|TRBD2|.|TRBV7-9
TGTGCCAGCAGCCCGGGGACTAGCGGCAACACAGATACGCAGTATTTT
CASSPGTSGNTDTQYF
>TRBJ1-6|.|.|TRBV4-1
TGCGCCAGCAGCCAAGGGCGGGGGGCGACGGATTCACCCCTCCACTTT
CASSQGRGATDSPLHF
>TRBJ2-2|.|.|TRBV4-3
TGCGCCAGCAGCCCCCGACTAGTGACGAACACCGGGGAGCTGTTTTTT
CASSPRLVTNTGELFF
>TRBJ1-5|TRBD1|.|TRBV19
TGTGCCAGTAACCAAGACAGGGTGCGTCAGCCCCAGCATTTT
CASNQDRVRQPQHF
>TRBJ2-7|TRBD2|.|TRBV7-6
TGTGCCAGCAGCCAGGACGGCCTAGCGGGCTCCTACGAGCAGTACTTC
CASSQDGLAGSYEQYF
>TRBJ2-1|.|.|TRBV6-4
TGTGCCAGCAGTTACTCGACTCTTGGGGGGAGCTCCTACAATGAGCAGTTCTTC
CASSYSTLGGSSYNEQFF
>TRBJ2-4|TRBD1|.|TRBV19
TGTGCCAGTAGTGGACAGGGGGTAGCCAAAAACATTCAGTACTTC
CASSGQGVAKNIQYF
>TRBJ2-1|.|.|TRBV5-1
TGCGCCAGCAGCCCGGGACTGACCTCCTACAATGAGCAGTTCTTC
CASSPGLTSYNEQFF
>TRBJ2-2|TRBD1|.|TRBV30
TGTGCCTGGAAAGGGACAGCTAAAACCGGGGAGCTGTTTTTT
CAWKGTAKTGELFF
>TRBJ1-3|.|once|TRBV11-3
TGTGCCAGCAGCAAAGAGATCTCTGGAAACACCATATATTTT
CASSKEISGNTIYF
>TRBJ1-2|.|.|TRBV6-6
TGTGCCACGACCCTTACAGGGAATGGTGGCTACACCTTC
CATTLTGNGGYTF
>TRBJ2-3|.|once|TRBV14
TGTGCCAGCAGCCAAGAGTTAGCCTCAGATACGCAGTATTTT
CASSQELASDTQYF
>TRBJ2-7|.|once|TRBV4-2
TGTGCCAGCAGCCCGGGAGACTATCAAGCCTACGAGCAGTACTTC
CASSPGDYQAYEQYF
>TRBJ1-2|TRBD1|.|TRBV10-3
TGTGCCATCAGTGTCCGGGACAGAGGAGGCTACACCTTC
CAISVRDRGGYTF
>TRBJ1-4|TRBD1|.|TRBV19
TGTGCCAGTAGGACCGGGACAGGGGGCGTAGGGACTAATGAAAAACTGTTTTTT
CASRTGTGGVGTNEKLFF